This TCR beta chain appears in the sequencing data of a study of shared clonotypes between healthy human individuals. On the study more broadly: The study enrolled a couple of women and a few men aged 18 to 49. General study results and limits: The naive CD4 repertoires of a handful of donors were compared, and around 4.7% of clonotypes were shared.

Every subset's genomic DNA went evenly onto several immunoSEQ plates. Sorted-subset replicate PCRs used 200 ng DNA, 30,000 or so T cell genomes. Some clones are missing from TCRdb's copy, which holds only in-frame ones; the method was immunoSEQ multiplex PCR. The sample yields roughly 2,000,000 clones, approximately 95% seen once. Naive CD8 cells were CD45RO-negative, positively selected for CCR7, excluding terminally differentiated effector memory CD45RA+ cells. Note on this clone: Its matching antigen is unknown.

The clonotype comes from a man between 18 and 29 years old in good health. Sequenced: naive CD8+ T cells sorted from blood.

The CDR3 protein is CAWSSGSSNQPQHF. Here the CDR3 DNA reads TGTGCCTGGAGTTCCGGGTCTAGCAATCAGCCCCAGCATTTT. The V and J genes are TRBV30 and TRBJ1-5, with D hard to call. The V end was cut by 2 bases, the J end by 0 bases, with 8 bases between. CDR1 GTSNPN and CDR2 SVGIG come from the germline V gene (reference sequence). This CDR3 contains 14 residues. Supplemented by reference TRBV30 and TRBJ1-5, the full variable domain reads SQTIHQWPATLVQPVGSPLSLECTVEGTSNPNLYWYRQAAGRGLQLLFYSVGIGQISSEVPQNLSASRPQDRQFILSSKKLLLSDSGFYLCAWSSGSSNQPQHFGDGTRLSIL.